The 20 T cell receptor beta chains in this list originate from one sample, sequenced in a study of CD8 T cells in Susac syndrome. Random hexamers were used to reverse transcribe the RNA input (roughly 0.5 to 1 ug). Each CDR3 protein is one row after TCRdb ran MiXCR on the immunoSEQ multiplex PCR reads. The sample holds a few hundred thousand distinct CDR3 sequences, 85% to 95% seen once. The specimen sequenced was CD4+ T cells from PBMCs. These receptors originate from a human donor with multiple sclerosis.

The chain recombines TRBV12-3 or TRBV12-4 with TRBJ2-7, with D perhaps TRBD1 or TRBD2 (6 bases each). CDR3 length equals 13 residues. V dropped 2 bases and J dropped 7 bases, with 12 bases sitting between them. Written as DNA, the CDR3 is TGTGCCAGCAGTTTATCGGGGGCTCGGGAGCAGTACGTC. This gives the protein CASSLSGAREQYV.

This clonotype appeared a few times. The gene calls are TRBV6-2 or TRBV6-3 and TRBJ1-1; no clear D. This CDR3 spans 13 amino acids. V was clipped by 6 bases and J by 6 bases, with 14 bases between them. Germline lookup yields CDR1 MNHEY and CDR2 SVGEGT. CDR3 residues: CASSRDTTAEAFF. Here the CDR3 DNA reads TGTGCCAGCAGCCGTGACACTACAGCTGAAGCTTTCTTT.

The V call is TRBV4-1, the J call TRBJ1-6, with D possibly TRBD1 on 6 matching bases. Germline CDR1 reads MGHRA; CDR2 reads YSYEKL. This CDR3 has 15 residues. V lost 4 bases, J lost 8 bases, and 15 bases lay in between. CDR3 residues: CASSLTGLSDSPLHF. DNA for the CDR3: TGCGCCAGCAGCCTTACAGGGCTTAGTGATTCACCCCTCCACTTT.

V is TRBV11-2 and J is TRBJ1-2; no firm D call. This CDR3 has 14 residues. The V end was cut by 7 bases, the J end by 5 bases, with 17 bases between. In germline, CDR1 is SGHAT, CDR2 FQNNGV. The CDR3 loop is CASTTSGVGYGYTF. Written as DNA, the CDR3 is TGTGCCAGCACCACTAGCGGGGTGGGGTATGGCTACACCTTC.

The gene calls are TRBV20-1 and TRBJ1-1; possible D gene TRBD1, 6 bases. The CDR3 extends over 14 amino acids. Germline V gives CDR1 DFQATT, CDR2 SNEGSKA (reference sequence). Deletions cut 5 bases from V and 3 bases from J, with 16 bases between. DNA of the CDR3: TGCAGTGCTGGTAAGACAGGAGTCGACACTGAAGCTTTCTTT. This encodes CSAGKTGVDTEAFF.

This chain joins TRBV29-1 and TRBJ1-1; TRBD1 aligns across 10 bases. This CDR3 is 14 amino acids long. Germline values: CDR1 SQVTM, CDR2 ANQGSEA. V trimming: 7 bases; J trimming: 4 bases; junction bases outside the gene matches: 9. CDR3 sequence: CSAVGTGDLTEAFF. The CDR3 DNA reads TGCAGCGCGGTTGGGACAGGGGACCTCACTGAAGCTTTCTTT.

The chain is built from TRBV6-1 and TRBJ2-1; D gene uncertain. V dropped 3 bases and J dropped 1 base, with 10 bases sitting between them. This CDR3 has 15 residues. The V gene's germline CDR1 is MNHNS and CDR2 SASEGT. The CDR3 protein is CASSDSLNSYNEQFF. CDR3 bases: TGTGCCAGCAGTGACAGCTTGAATTCCTACAATGAGCAGTTCTTC.

The V and J genes are TRBV28 and TRBJ1-2; the D is unclear. The V and J ends lost 5 bases and 7 bases respectively, with 20 bases between them. Germline V gene lookup returns CDR1 MDHEN and CDR2 SYDVKM. The CDR3 is made up of 15 amino acids. CDR3 in amino acids: CASSAYRLLPFGYTF. The CDR3 DNA follows: TGTGCCAGCAGTGCATACCGGCTCCTCCCCTTTGGCTACACCTTC.

V and J are TRBV6-5 and TRBJ2-5; D unclear. The V gene lost 8 bases and the J gene lost 7 bases, with 14 bases spanning the gap. Per the germline V gene, CDR1 is MNHEY and CDR2 is SVGAGI. The CDR3 contains 12 residues. CDR3 residues: CASSGRVGTQYF. CDR3 DNA: TGTGCCAGCTCCGGGCGAGTGGGGACCCAGTACTTC.

This clonotype was seen just once. This chain joins TRBV6-2 or TRBV6-3 and TRBJ2-1, with D tentatively TRBD2 (5 bases). The CDR3 has 13 amino acids. V was clipped by 6 bases and J by 4 bases, with 10 bases between them. From germline, CDR1 is MNHEY and CDR2 SVGEGT. CDR3 in amino acids: CASRRGSYNEQFF. CDR3 nucleotide sequence: TGTGCCAGCAGACGGGGTTCTTACAATGAGCAGTTCTTC.

The chain joins TRBV27 to TRBJ2-6; D is perhaps TRBD2 (5 bases). Per the germline V gene, CDR1 is MNHEY and CDR2 is SMNVEV (reference sequence). The CDR3 covers 17 residues. Deletions cut 4 bases from V and 1 base from J, with 14 bases between. CDR3 coding DNA: TGTGCCAGCAGTTCCCCCCGGGAAAAATCTGGGGCCAACGTCCTGACTTTC. Its translation: CASSSPREKSGANVLTF.

The table lists this clonotype with a few counts. The chain joins TRBV18 to TRBJ1-6, with 7 bases matching TRBD1. Germline V lookup: CDR1 KGHSH, CDR2 LQKENI. J lost 7 bases, V lost 4 bases, and 4 bases had no gene match. The CDR3 is 14 residues long. The CDR3 DNA reads TGTGCCAGCTCACGACAGGGTGGAAATTCACCCCTCCACTTT. Translation: CASSRQGGNSPLHF.

CDR3 protein: CASSLARGYEQYF. DNA for the CDR3: TGCGCCAGCAGCTTGGCCCGGGGATACGAGCAGTACTTC. The chain recombines TRBV5-1 with TRBJ2-7; D possibly corresponds to TRBD2 (5 bases). Germline V CDR1 and CDR2: SGHRS, YFSETQ. V was cut by 0 bases and J by 4 bases, with 8 bases left in between. The CDR3 spans 13 residues.

The gene calls are TRBV15 and TRBJ2-2; D uncertain. The CDR3 loop spans 16 amino acids. Between the trimmed V and J ends, which lost 0 bases and 1 base, there was a span of 9 bases. Germline V gives CDR1 LNHNV, CDR2 YYDKDF (reference sequence). The CDR3, as DNA: TGTGCCACCAGCAGAGACCGAGGCCTGAACACCGGGGAGCTGTTTTTT. This sequence encodes CATSRDRGLNTGELFF.

The chain carries TRBV18 and TRBJ1-6; D is uncertain. Trimming took 3 bases from V and 9 from J, leaving 9 bases between them. The CDR3 sequence is 13 residues long. The germline V gene has CDR1 KGHSH and CDR2 LQKENI. CDR3 coding DNA: TGTGCCAGCTCACCGAAAAAGAGTTCACCCCTCCACTTT. Translated: CASSPKKSSPLHF.

This chain joins TRBV5-4 and TRBJ2-4; 8 bases map to TRBD2. The CDR3 covers 18 residues. V shed 4 bases, J shed 2 bases, and the junction held 14 bases outside the gene matches. In germline, CDR1 is SGHNT, CDR2 YYREEE (reference sequence). The CDR3 is CASSPGLAGLGTKNIQYF. The CDR3 nucleotides are TGTGCCAGCAGCCCCGGTTTAGCGGGATTGGGGACCAAAAACATTCAGTACTTC.

The V gene is TRBV7-9, the J gene TRBJ1-1; the D gene is possibly TRBD1 (5 bases). Germline V gene data show CDR1 as SEHNR and CDR2 as FQNEAQ (reference sequence). The ends were cut back, 10 bases at V and 4 bases at J, with 13 bases in the middle. The CDR3 spans 12 residues. The CDR3 coding sequence is TGTGCCACCGGCAGGGAAGGCACTGAAGCTTTCTTT. Protein sequence: CATGREGTEAFF.

The J gene is TRBJ1-5, the V gene TRBV11-2; weak D call: TRBD1 (5 bases). Germline V gives CDR1 SGHAT, CDR2 FQNNGV. V gave up 4 bases and J gave up 4 bases, with 17 bases separating them. This CDR3 region has 16 residues. The CDR3 DNA sequence: TGTGCCAGCAGCTCGGTTATTGGACACCTTAATCAGCCCCAGCATTTT. As protein: CASSSVIGHLNQPQHF.

This chain links TRBV7-8 with TRBJ1-6; D might be TRBD1 (5 bases). Germline V gene sequence: CDR1 SGHVS, CDR2 FQNEAQ. Trimming removed 6 bases from V and 6 bases from J, with 12 bases in between. The CDR3 has 14 amino acids. The CDR3 loop reads CASRFRGTNSPLHF. The CDR3, as DNA: TGTGCCAGCAGGTTCCGGGGGACTAATTCACCCCTCCACTTT.

Written as DNA, the CDR3 is TGTGCCAGTAGTATGAGGGTAGAGACCGGGGAGCTGTTTTTT. This gives the protein CASSMRVETGELFF. This chain connects TRBV19 to TRBJ2-2; D is possibly TRBD2 (5 bases). CDR1 and CDR2 from the germline V gene are LNHDA and SQIVND (reference sequence). The ends were cut back, 3 bases at V and 5 bases at J, with 10 bases in the middle. The CDR3 has 14 amino acids.